This T cell receptor beta chain was identified in a study of T cells in tumors and immune-related adverse events. This CDR3 has 12 residues. Germline V CDR1 and CDR2: SGHAT, FQNNGV. Deletions cut 0 bases from V and 6 bases from J, with 5 bases between. Using immunoSEQ multiplex PCR, the repertoire was profiled, and TCRdb retains in-frame clones only, with some absent. Counted here are under 8,500 clones, 94% occurring once; the ten biggest clones make up 2% to 2.5%. Here the sequenced sample was lymph node tissue, taken from a patient treated with anti-PD-1 therapy. This sequence joins TRBV11-2 and TRBJ1-1; no reliable D call. The TCR comes from a female donor with metastatic renal cell carcinoma. The CDR3 DNA is TGTGCCAGCAGCTTAGACAGACCTGAAGCTTTCTTT. Translating gives CASSLDRPEAFF.